This is a list of T cell receptor beta chains from one sample in a study of read filtering for tumor transcriptome and immune sequencing. TCRdb used MiXCR to reprocess the reads, holding one entry per CDR3 protein. The sample carries more than 100,000 distinct CDR3 sequences, 10% to 15% recorded once. Sequenced material: a population of CD138-negative cells sorted from bone marrow. Receptors were obtained from a donor aged 40 or over with multiple myeloma. Both conserved end residues are part of each CDR3. The D gene is left open where the match is weak. Only part of the rows carry a size: once, few, many, or a class if the clone is expanded.

d_gene	j_gene	abundance	v_gene	CDR3nt	CDR3aa
TRBD1	TRBJ2-5	few	TRBV13	TGTGCCAGCAGCTTAAGGGTTCAGGGGGCCCTGTTAGAGACCCAGTACTTC	CASSLRVQGALLETQYF
-	TRBJ1-2	many	TRBV7-9	TGTGCCAGCAGCTATACAGGGTTCAACTATGGCTACACCTTC	CASSYTGFNYGYTF
-	TRBJ2-2	many	TRBV5-1	TGCGCCAGCAGCTTGAGTGGAGGGGGCGCGAACACCGGGGAGCTGTTTTTT	CASSLSGGGANTGELFF
TRBD1	TRBJ2-2	once	TRBV5-1	TGCGCCAGCAGCCACGGACCAGACAGGGTGGGCACCGGGGAGCTGTTTTTT	CASSHGPDRVGTGELFF
TRBD1	TRBJ2-5	many	TRBV9	TGTGCCAGCAGCGTAGACAGGGGGTACCAAGAGACCCAGTACTTC	CASSVDRGYQETQYF
-	TRBJ1-5	many	TRBV13	TGTGCCAGCAGCTTCCCAAATCAGCCCCAGCATTTT	CASSFPNQPQHF
-	TRBJ1-2	-	TRBV10-3	TGTGCCATCAGTGAGTCCGGGGTCTACACCTTC	CAISESGVYTF
-	TRBJ2-7	many	TRBV20-1	TGCAGTGCTAGAGATTATCACGGCGATCCCCGACATTTGCAGTACTTC	CSARDYHGDPRHLQYF
-	TRBJ2-2	many	TRBV5-1	TGCGCCAGCAGCACAGGGAGCGCCGGGGAGCTGTTTTTT	CASSTGSAGELFF
TRBD1	TRBJ1-5	-	TRBV19	TGTGCCAGTCGACAGGGGATTAGCAATCAGCCCCAGCATTTT	CASRQGISNQPQHF
TRBD1	TRBJ2-6	-	TRBV18	TGTGCCAGCTCACCGGGACAGGTATCCTCTGGGGCCAACGTCCTGACTTTC	CASSPGQVSSGANVLTF
TRBD2	TRBJ2-1	many	TRBV29-1	TGCAGCGGTGCCGGGGGAGGGTCCTACAATGAGCAGTTCTTC	CSGAGGGSYNEQFF
TRBD2	TRBJ2-7	many	TRBV20-1	TGCAGTGCCCCGGTTCCGAGCGTAGCGGGGTACTACGAGCAGTACTTC	CSAPVPSVAGYYEQYF
-	TRBJ1-2	-	TRBV28	TGTGCCAGCAGTGTAGCGAGGCATGGCTACACCTTC	CASSVARHGYTF
-	TRBJ2-1	many	TRBV4-1	TGCGCCAGCAGCCGCACACAAGAAAACAATGAGCAGTTCTTC	CASSRTQENNEQFF
-	TRBJ2-7	many	TRBV28	TGTGCCAGCAGACCGGGACTTCCTCAGGGGGAGCAGTACTTC	CASRPGLPQGEQYF
-	TRBJ2-1	many	TRBV20-1	TGCAGTGCGGAGCCTGGGGGAGGTTCCTACAATGAGCAGTTCTTC	CSAEPGGGSYNEQFF
-	TRBJ1-1	many	TRBV28	TGTGCCAGCAGTTTATTTATGACAGGAAAAGCTTTCTTT	CASSLFMTGKAFF
TRBD2	TRBJ2-7	many	TRBV3-1	TGTGCCAGCAGCCAAGCCCCCCGGGAGGGGCAGTACTTC	CASSQAPREGQYF
-	TRBJ2-2	few	TRBV7-2	TGTGCCAGCAGTTCCACGAACACCGGGGAGCTGTTTTTT	CASSSTNTGELFF
-	TRBJ1-5	-	TRBV25-1	TGTGCCAGCAGTATGGGGAACAATCAGCCCCAGCATTTT	CASSMGNNQPQHF
TRBD1	TRBJ2-4	many	TRBV7-2	TGTGCCAGCAGCTCGGGGACAGGCCTCGGAGCCAAAAACATTCAGTACTTC	CASSSGTGLGAKNIQYF
-	TRBJ2-7	many	TRBV5-1	TGCGCCAGCAGCTTTCAGGGGAGCTACGAGCAGTACTTC	CASSFQGSYEQYF
TRBD2	TRBJ2-3	few	TRBV6-2/TRBV6-3	TGTGCCAGCAGTTACTCCAGCGGGAGCCCTACTACGCAGTATTTT	CASSYSSGSPTTQYF
-	TRBJ1-1	few	TRBV6-7	TGTGCCAGCAGTTACCCGTGCCGGGGCGTCGGCACTGAAGCTTTCTTT	CASSYPCRGVGTEAFF
-	TRBJ1-1	many	TRBV6-5	TGTGCCAGCAGAACCGGGACCAACCTCCCGAACACTGAAGCTTTCTTT	CASRTGTNLPNTEAFF
-	TRBJ1-1	many	TRBV18	TGTGCCAGCTCACCACAGGGATCAGCTGAAGCTTTCTTT	CASSPQGSAEAFF
-	TRBJ2-2	many	TRBV5-1	TGCGCCAGCAGCTTCCAGCGTGAGGGCCCCGGGGAGCTGTTTTTT	CASSFQREGPGELFF
-	TRBJ1-1	many	TRBV6-6	TGTGCCAGCTATAGGGGACCTTGGACTGAAGCTTTCTTT	CASYRGPWTEAFF
TRBD1	TRBJ1-1	many	TRBV7-9	TGTGCCAGCAGCTTTCGACAGGGCGAAAACACTGAAGCTTTCTTT	CASSFRQGENTEAFF
-	TRBJ2-3	few	TRBV5-1	TGCGCCAGCAGCTTGGGACTGGGCACAGATACGCAGTATTTT	CASSLGLGTDTQYF
TRBD1	TRBJ2-5	many	TRBV12-3/TRBV12-4	TGTGCCAGCAGTTGGACAGGGGGCCGGGGCCAAGAGACCCAGTACTTC	CASSWTGGRGQETQYF
-	TRBJ2-1	many	TRBV6-6	TGTGCCAGCAGCCCCGGGACGTCAAGCTCCTACAATGAGCAGTTCTTC	CASSPGTSSSYNEQFF
TRBD2	TRBJ2-7	-	TRBV20-1	TGCAGTGCAGTTCCCGGGGGGGCTTCTTACGAGCAGTACTTC	CSAVPGGASYEQYF
-	TRBJ1-1	many	TRBV5-1	TGCGCCAGCAGCTTACAGGGTGGGGACACTGAAGCTTTCTTT	CASSLQGGDTEAFF
-	TRBJ2-3	many	TRBV5-1	TGCGCCAGCAGCTTGGAACAGGAAACAGATACGCAGTATTTT	CASSLEQETDTQYF
-	TRBJ2-2	many	TRBV29-1	TGCAGCGTTGGGCCTCAGAACACGAGGGAGCTGTTTTTT	CSVGPQNTRELFF
-	TRBJ2-1	many	TRBV29-1	TGCAGCGCCTCCCCCGGGACGGGCTACAATGAGCAGTTCTTC	CSASPGTGYNEQFF
-	TRBJ2-1	-	TRBV30	TGTGCCTGGAGACTTGCGGGATTCTACAATGAGCAGTCCTTC	CAWRLAGFYNEQSF
-	TRBJ1-4	many	TRBV7-2	TGTGCCAGCAGGGGTGACAGGATAAATGAAAAACTGTTTTTT	CASRGDRINEKLFF
-	TRBJ2-3	few	TRBV20-1	TGCAGTGCTCCGCCTCCGACTGGACCGAGCACAGATACGCAGTATTTT	CSAPPPTGPSTDTQYF
-	TRBJ2-5	many	TRBV5-1	TGCGCCAGCAGACTCATGCCAGGACAAGAGACCCAGTACTTC	CASRLMPGQETQYF
TRBD2	TRBJ2-1	many	TRBV20-1	TGCAGTGCTAGTTCGGATGGACTAGCGGGATGGGATGAGCAGTTCTTC	CSASSDGLAGWDEQFF
-	TRBJ2-7	many	TRBV7-8	TGTGCCAGCAGCTTAGGTGATAACGAGCAGTACTTC	CASSLGDNEQYF
TRBD2	TRBJ2-1	many	TRBV11-2	TGTGCCAGCAGCTTTAGCGGGAGGGCCGCTGGTGAGCAGTTCTTC	CASSFSGRAAGEQFF
-	TRBJ2-1	many	TRBV9	TGTGCCAGCAGCGTAGTAGACCGCGATGAGCAGTTCTTC	CASSVVDRDEQFF
TRBD2	TRBJ2-1	-	TRBV3-1	TGTGCCAGCAGCCAAGGAGCGGGAGGGTACAATAAGCAGTTCTTC	CASSQGAGGYNKQFF